The 13 T cell receptor beta chains below all came from one sample that was sequenced in a study of technical replicates of blood from several donors. Using immunoSEQ multiplex PCR, the repertoire was profiled, and TCRdb retains in-frame clones only, with some absent. The sample contains some 80,000 clones, around 95% of which appear only once. Material for sequencing was T cells isolated from PBMCs. The receptors originated from a human donor in good health.

The rearrangement links TRBV28 to TRBJ1-1; D call uncertain. Trimming took 8 bases from V and 1 from J, leaving 11 bases between them. In germline, CDR1 is MDHEN, CDR2 SYDVKM. The CDR3 totals 13 residues. The CDR3 DNA is TGTGCCAGCCGGCGGATCACGAACACTGAAGCTTTCTTT. Translated, it gives CASRRITNTEAFF.

The V gene is TRBV30, the J gene TRBJ2-3; D is possibly TRBD2 (6 bases). Germline CDR1 and CDR2: GTSNPN and SVGIG (reference sequence). This CDR3 spans 12 amino acids. Trimming pared 5 bases from V and 4 bases from J, leaving 10 bases between. The CDR3: CAWGTGADTQYF. The CDR3 DNA follows: TGTGCCTGGGGAACGGGAGCAGATACGCAGTATTTT.

J is TRBJ2-7 and V is TRBV28, with D maybe TRBD2 (5 bases). The CDR3 is 15 amino acids. The germline V and J ends were trimmed by 7 bases and 0 bases, with 16 bases remaining between them. Germline CDR1 reads MDHEN; CDR2 reads SYDVKM. CDR3 nucleotide sequence: TGTGCCAGCAATTCCAACTGGCGGGCCTCCTACGAGCAGTACTTC. This gives the protein CASNSNWRASYEQYF.

V gene TRBV12-5 combines with J gene TRBJ1-1; D unresolved. The CDR3 has 13 amino acids. V lost 2 bases, J lost 6 bases, and 10 bases lay in between. Germline V CDR1 and CDR2: LGHNT, FRNRAP. This CDR3 is CASGLPLYPEAFF. CDR3 coding DNA: TGTGCTAGTGGTTTGCCCCTCTATCCTGAAGCTTTCTTT.

V gene TRBV27 combines with J gene TRBJ2-7; 10 positions agree with TRBD1. The CDR3 is made up of 14 amino acids. The germline CDR1 and CDR2 sequences are MNHEY and SMNVEV (reference sequence). The V gene end was trimmed by 3 bases and the J gene end by 6 bases; junction bases not matched to a gene: 5. For the CDR3, the DNA is TGTGCCAGCAGTTTCTCGACAGGGGGCCCCGAGCAGTACTTC. Amino acid sequence: CASSFSTGGPEQYF.

V usage is TRBV7-7 and J usage is TRBJ2-7; D possibly corresponds to TRBD1 (5 bases). Germline V gene sequence: CDR1 SSHAT, CDR2 FNYEAQ (reference sequence). V was trimmed by 3 bases and J by 3 bases, leaving 12 bases between them. The CDR3 length is 14 residues. CDR3 nucleotide sequence: TGTGCCAGCAGCTTGAGAGCCGACAGCTACGAGCAGTACTTC. Translated: CASSLRADSYEQYF.

The CDR3 DNA is TGTGCCAGCTCCCGGACAGGGTCAGGCACTGAAGCTTTCTTT. Protein product: CASSRTGSGTEAFF. The chain combines TRBV18 with TRBJ1-1; 8 bases are shared with TRBD1. V shed 6 bases, J shed 4 bases, and the junction held 7 bases outside the gene matches. CDR1 and CDR2 (germline): KGHSH, LQKENI. The CDR3 has 14 residues.

This chain links TRBV10-3 with TRBJ2-7; a possible D gene is TRBD1 (5 bases). CDR1 ENHRY and CDR2 SYGVKD come from the germline V gene. This CDR3 region has 13 residues. Deletions cut 3 bases from V and 5 bases from J, with 11 bases between. The CDR3 sequence: CAISDRAEDEQYF. DNA for the CDR3: TGTGCCATCAGTGACAGGGCTGAGGACGAGCAGTACTTC.

The chain carries TRBV5-1 and TRBJ1-1, with 8 bases lining up with TRBD1. Germline loops: CDR1 SGHRS, CDR2 YFSETQ. The CDR3 is 14 amino acids. V gave up 4 bases and J gave up 5 bases; unmatched junction bases: 7. Written as DNA, the CDR3 is TGCGCCAGCAGCCTTAATGGACAGGGTACTGAAGCTTTCTTT. This codes for CASSLNGQGTEAFF.

The genes are TRBV27 and TRBJ2-1; D uncertain. Per the germline V gene, CDR1 is MNHEY and CDR2 is SMNVEV (reference sequence). Trimming shortened V by 3 bases and J by 3 bases, and 6 bases separated the two germline ends. CDR3 size: 13 residues. The CDR3 DNA reads as TGTGCCAGCAGTTTTGCCTACTACAATGAGCAGTTCTTC. Protein product: CASSFAYYNEQFF.

The chain is built from TRBV7-9 and TRBJ2-7; D gene unclear. V lost 4 bases to trimming and J lost 7 bases, with 17 bases between them. In germline, CDR1 is SEHNR, CDR2 FQNEAQ (reference sequence). The CDR3 is 14 residues long. Here the CDR3 reads CASSSRRGGIEQYF. CDR3 DNA: TGTGCCAGCAGCTCCCGGCGCGGCGGAATAGAGCAGTACTTC. Full variable domain (rest looked up from reference TRBV7-9 and TRBJ2-7): DTGVSQNPRHKITKRGQNVTFRCDPISEHNRLYWYRQTLGQGPEFLTYFQNEAQLEKSRLLSDRFSAERPKGSFSTLEIQRTEQGDSAMYLCASSSRRGGIEQYFGPGTRLTVT.

The chain combines TRBV12-2 with TRBJ1-1; TRBD1 was called by the table and not checked on the DNA. TRBV12-2 is labeled a pseudogene. The CDR3 spans 13 residues. DNA of the CDR3: TGTGCAAGTCGCTCCAGGGTGAACACTGAAGCTTTCTTT. This codes for CASRSRVNTEAFF.

The genes are TRBV9 and TRBJ2-7; D is unresolved. The CDR3 spans 14 residues. V shed 5 bases and J shed 0 bases, with 12 bases lying between them. Germline assignment: CDR1 SGDLS and CDR2 YYNGEE. The CDR3 here is CASSPRRSSYEQYF. CDR3 coding DNA: TGTGCCAGCAGTCCCAGACGGAGCTCCTACGAGCAGTACTTC.